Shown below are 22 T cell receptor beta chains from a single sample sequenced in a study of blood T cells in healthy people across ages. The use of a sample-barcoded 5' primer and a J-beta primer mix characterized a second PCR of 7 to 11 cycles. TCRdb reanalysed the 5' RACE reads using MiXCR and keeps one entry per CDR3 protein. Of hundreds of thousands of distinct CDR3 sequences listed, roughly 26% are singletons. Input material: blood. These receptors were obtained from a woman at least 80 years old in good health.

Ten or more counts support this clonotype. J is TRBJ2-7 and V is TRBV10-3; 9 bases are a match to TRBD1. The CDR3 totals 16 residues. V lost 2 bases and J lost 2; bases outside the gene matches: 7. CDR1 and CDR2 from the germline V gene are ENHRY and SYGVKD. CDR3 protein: CAISEGGTGKTYEQYF. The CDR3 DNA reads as TGTGCCATCAGTGAGGGGGGGACAGGGAAAACCTACGAGCAGTACTTC.

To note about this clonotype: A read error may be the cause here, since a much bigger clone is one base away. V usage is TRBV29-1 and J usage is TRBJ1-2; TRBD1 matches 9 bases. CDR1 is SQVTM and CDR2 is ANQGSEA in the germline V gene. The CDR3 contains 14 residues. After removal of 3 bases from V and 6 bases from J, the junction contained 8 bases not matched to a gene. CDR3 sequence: CSVEDRGGVDGYTF. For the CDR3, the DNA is TGCAGCGTTGAGGACAGGGGAGGGGTCGATGGCTACACCTTC.

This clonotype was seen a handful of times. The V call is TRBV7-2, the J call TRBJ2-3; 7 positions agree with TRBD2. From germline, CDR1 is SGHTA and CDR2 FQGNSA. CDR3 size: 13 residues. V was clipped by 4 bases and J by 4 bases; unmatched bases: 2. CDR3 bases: TGTGCCAGCAGCTGGGGGAGGGCAGATACGCAGTATTTT. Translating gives CASSWGRADTQYF.

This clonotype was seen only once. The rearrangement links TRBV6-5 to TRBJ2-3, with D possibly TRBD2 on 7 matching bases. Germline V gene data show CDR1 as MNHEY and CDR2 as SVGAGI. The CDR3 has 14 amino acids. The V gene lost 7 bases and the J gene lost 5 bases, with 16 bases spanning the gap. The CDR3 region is CASMEAGAEDTQYF. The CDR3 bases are TGTGCCAGCATGGAGGCGGGGGCCGAAGATACGCAGTATTTT.

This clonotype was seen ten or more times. The CDR3 nucleotides read TGTGCCAGCAGCCGACAGGGGGGACTCACAGATACGCAGTATTTT. It yields the protein CASSRQGGLTDTQYF. V is TRBV7-2 and J is TRBJ2-3, with 9 bases lining up with TRBD1. Germline V gene lookup returns CDR1 SGHTA and CDR2 FQGNSA. The CDR3 spans 15 residues. V lost 5 bases, J lost 2 bases, and 5 bases stayed unmatched.

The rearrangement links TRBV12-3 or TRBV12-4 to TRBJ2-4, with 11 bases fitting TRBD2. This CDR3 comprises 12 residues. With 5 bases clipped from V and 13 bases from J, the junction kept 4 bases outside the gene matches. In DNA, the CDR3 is TGTGCCAGCAGTGCGGGACTAGCGGAACAGTACTTC. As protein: CASSAGLAEQYF.

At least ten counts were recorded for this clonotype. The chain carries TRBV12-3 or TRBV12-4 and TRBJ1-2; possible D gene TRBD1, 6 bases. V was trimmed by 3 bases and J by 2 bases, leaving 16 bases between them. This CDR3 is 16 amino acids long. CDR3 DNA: TGTGCCAGCAGTTTCCGTTCCGGGGGGGGCAACTATGGCTACACCTTC. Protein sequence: CASSFRSGGGNYGYTF.

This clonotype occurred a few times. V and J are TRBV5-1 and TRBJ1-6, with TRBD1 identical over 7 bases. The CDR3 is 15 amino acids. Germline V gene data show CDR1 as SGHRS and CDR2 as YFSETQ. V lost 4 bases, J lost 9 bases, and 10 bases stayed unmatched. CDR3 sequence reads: CASSGDGTAGSPLHF. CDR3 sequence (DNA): TGCGCCAGCAGCGGGGACGGGACAGCTGGTTCACCCCTCCACTTT.

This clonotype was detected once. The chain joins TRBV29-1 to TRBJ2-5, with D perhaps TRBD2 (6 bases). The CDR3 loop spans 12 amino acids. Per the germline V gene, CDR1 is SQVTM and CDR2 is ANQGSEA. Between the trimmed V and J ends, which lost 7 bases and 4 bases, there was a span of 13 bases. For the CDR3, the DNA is TGCAGCGCCCGATTGGGGGGAGAGACCCAGTACTTC. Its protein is CSARLGGETQYF.

The CDR3 coding sequence is TGTGCCACCAGCCCCGGAGGGGCGGGAAACATTCAGTACTTC. Its protein product is CATSPGGAGNIQYF. This rearrangement joins TRBV24-1 to TRBJ2-4; perhaps TRBD2 as D (6 bases). CDR3 length: 14 residues. CDR1 is KGHDR, CDR2 SFDVKD, per germline. V was trimmed by 7 bases and J by 6 bases, leaving 15 bases between them.

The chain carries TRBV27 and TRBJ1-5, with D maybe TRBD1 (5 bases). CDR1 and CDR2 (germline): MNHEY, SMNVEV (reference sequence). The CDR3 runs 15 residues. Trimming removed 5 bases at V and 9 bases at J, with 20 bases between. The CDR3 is CASSRRSGLSWPQHF. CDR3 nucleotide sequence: TGTGCCAGCAGTCGACGATCAGGGCTTTCATGGCCCCAGCATTTT.

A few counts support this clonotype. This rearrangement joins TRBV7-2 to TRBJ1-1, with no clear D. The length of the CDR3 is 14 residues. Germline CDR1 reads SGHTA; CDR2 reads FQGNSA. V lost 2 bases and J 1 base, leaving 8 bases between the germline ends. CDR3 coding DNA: TGTGCCAGCAGCTTAATGGTTACGAACACTGAAGCTTTCTTT. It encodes CASSLMVTNTEAFF.

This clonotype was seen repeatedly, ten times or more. CDR3 sequence: CASRPRDRVNSPLHF. The CDR3 nucleotides read TGTGCCAGCAGACCCCGGGACAGGGTTAATTCACCCCTCCACTTT. The chain links TRBV12-3 or TRBV12-4 to TRBJ1-6, with 9 bases aligning to TRBD1. The CDR3 has 15 amino acids. V shed 6 bases, J shed 6 bases, and the junction held 6 bases outside the gene matches.

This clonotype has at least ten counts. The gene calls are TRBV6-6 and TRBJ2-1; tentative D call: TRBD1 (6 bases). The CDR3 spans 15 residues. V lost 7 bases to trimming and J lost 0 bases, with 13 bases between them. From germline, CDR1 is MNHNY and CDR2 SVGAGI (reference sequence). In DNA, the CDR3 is TGTGCCAGCACTCAAGGGGGTAGCTCCTACAATGAGCAGTTCTTC. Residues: CASTQGGSSYNEQFF.

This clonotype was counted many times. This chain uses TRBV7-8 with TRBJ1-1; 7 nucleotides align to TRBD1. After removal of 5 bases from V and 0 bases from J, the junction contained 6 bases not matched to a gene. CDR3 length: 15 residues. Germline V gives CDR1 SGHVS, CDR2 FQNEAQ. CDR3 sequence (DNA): TGTGCCAGCAGCCTTCGCGACAGGGTGAACACTGAAGCTTTCTTT. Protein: CASSLRDRVNTEAFF.

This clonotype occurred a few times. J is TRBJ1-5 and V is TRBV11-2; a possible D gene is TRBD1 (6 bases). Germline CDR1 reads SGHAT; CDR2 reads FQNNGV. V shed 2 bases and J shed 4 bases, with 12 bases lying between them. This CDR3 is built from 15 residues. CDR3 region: CASSLSAGANQPQHF. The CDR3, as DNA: TGTGCCAGCAGCTTATCGGCAGGGGCAAATCAGCCCCAGCATTTT. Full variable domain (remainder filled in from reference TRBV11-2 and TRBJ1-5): EAGVAQSPRYKIIEKRQSVAFWCNPISGHATLYWYQQILGQGPKLLIQFQNNGVVDDSQLPKDRFSAERLKGVDSTLKIQPAKLEDSAVYLCASSLSAGANQPQHFGDGTRLSIL.

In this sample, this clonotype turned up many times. The CDR3 DNA follows: TGTGCCAGCAGCTTAGCGCTAGGACAACAGGGTGGAAGGAATGAGCAGTTCTTC. Translating gives CASSLALGQQGGRNEQFF. This chain connects TRBV7-2 to TRBJ2-1; D might be TRBD1 (6 bases). This CDR3 contains 18 residues. The V and J ends lost 0 bases and 7 bases respectively, with 22 bases between them. Looked up from germline, CDR1 is SGHTA and CDR2 is FQGNSA.

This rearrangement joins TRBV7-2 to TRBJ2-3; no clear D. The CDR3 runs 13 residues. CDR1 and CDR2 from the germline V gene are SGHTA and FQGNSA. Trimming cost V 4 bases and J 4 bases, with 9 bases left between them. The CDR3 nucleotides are TGTGCCAGCAGCTCCCAAGCAGCAGATACGCAGTATTTT. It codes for CASSSQAADTQYF.

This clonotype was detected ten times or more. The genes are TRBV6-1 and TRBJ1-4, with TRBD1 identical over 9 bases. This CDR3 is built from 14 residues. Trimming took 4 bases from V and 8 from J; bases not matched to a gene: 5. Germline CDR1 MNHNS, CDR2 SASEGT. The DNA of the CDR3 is TGTGCCAGCAGTGGAGGACAGGGGAACGAAAAACTGTTTTTT. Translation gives CASSGGQGNEKLFF.

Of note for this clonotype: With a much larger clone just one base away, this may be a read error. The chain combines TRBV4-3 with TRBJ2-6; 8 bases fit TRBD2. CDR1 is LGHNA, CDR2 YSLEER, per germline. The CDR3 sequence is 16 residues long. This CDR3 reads CASSQAGGPGANVRTF. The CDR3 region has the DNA TGCGCCAGCAGCCAAGCGGGGGGGCCTGGGGCCAACGTCCGGACTTTC.

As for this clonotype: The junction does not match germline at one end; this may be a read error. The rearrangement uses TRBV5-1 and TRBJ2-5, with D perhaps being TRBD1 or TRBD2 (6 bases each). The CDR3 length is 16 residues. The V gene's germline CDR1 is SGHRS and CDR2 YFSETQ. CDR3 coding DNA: TGCGCCAACAGCTTGGGTCGGATGGGGGGCCCTGAGACCCAGTACTTC. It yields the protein CANSLGRMGGPETQYF.

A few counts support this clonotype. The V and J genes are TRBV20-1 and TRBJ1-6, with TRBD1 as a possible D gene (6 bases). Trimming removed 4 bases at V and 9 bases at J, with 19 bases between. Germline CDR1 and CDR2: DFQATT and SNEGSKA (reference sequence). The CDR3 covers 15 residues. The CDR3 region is CSANPKRGAGSPLHF. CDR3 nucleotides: TGCAGTGCTAACCCCAAGAGGGGGGCAGGTTCACCCCTCCACTTT.